A single sample is the source of the 30 T cell receptor beta chains below, sequenced in a study of T cell changes during pregnancy in multiple sclerosis. Sequencing was performed with immunoSEQ multiplex PCR; in TCRdb, only in-frame clones are kept and a portion is missing. The sample lists about 69,000 clones, approximately 92% seen once, with roughly 2% in the top ten. The sample was peripheral blood, taken in the third trimester of pregnancy. These TCRs come from a female donor in good health, enrolled as a control in a pregnancy study.

The DNA of the CDR3 is TGTGCCAGCAGCTCCCCCCCAAGGGGCGAAGGTAGTAATGAAAAACTGTTTTTT. Translating gives CASSSPPRGEGSNEKLFF. V gene TRBV7-2 combines with J gene TRBJ1-4, with D possibly being TRBD1 (5 bases). Looked up from germline, CDR1 is SGHTA and CDR2 is FQGNSA. Trimming pared 4 bases from V and 4 bases from J, leaving 22 bases between. The CDR3 loop spans 18 amino acids.

Only one count was recorded for this clone. The chain combines TRBV6-5 with TRBJ2-7; perhaps TRBD2 as D (5 bases). CDR3 length: 9 amino acids. Germline CDR1 and CDR2: MNHEY and SVGAGI. V lost 11 bases and J lost 4, with 6 bases in between. The CDR3 DNA sequence: TGTGCCGGAGGATACGAGCAGTACTTC. Protein sequence: CAGGYEQYF.

CDR3 amino acids: CASSEYSYSNQPQHF. DNA of the CDR3: TGTGCCAGCAGTGAGTACAGTTATAGCAATCAGCCCCAGCATTTT. This chain connects TRBV6-1 to TRBJ1-5, with D hard to call. This CDR3 region has 15 residues. V lost 3 bases, J lost 0 bases, and 9 bases lay in between. CDR1 and CDR2 from the germline V gene are MNHNS and SASEGT.

The V and J genes are TRBV19 and TRBJ2-1, with 10 bases that match TRBD2. V dropped 1 base and J dropped 6; count of bases not matched to a gene: 3. The CDR3 is made up of 15 amino acids. Looked up from germline, CDR1 is LNHDA and CDR2 is SQIVND (reference sequence). Here the CDR3 DNA reads TGTGCCAGTAGTATAGTGTCTAGCGGGAGCAATGAGCAGTTCTTC. Residues: CASSIVSSGSNEQFF.

V is TRBV7-9 and J is TRBJ2-3; 7 positions match TRBD2. The germline V gene has CDR1 SEHNR and CDR2 FQNEAQ (reference sequence). The V and J ends lost 3 bases and 0 bases, in that order; junction bases with no gene match: 3. CDR3 size: 15 residues. The CDR3 DNA reads as TGTGCCAGCAGCTTGGTGGGGGGGAGCACAGATACGCAGTATTTT. It specifies CASSLVGGSTDTQYF. The variable domain in full, completed from reference TRBV7-9 and TRBJ2-3, reads DTGVSQNPRHKITKRGQNVTFRCDPISEHNRLYWYRQTLGQGPEFLTYFQNEAQLEKSRLLSDRFSAERPKGSFSTLEIQRTEQGDSAMYLCASSLVGGSTDTQYFGPGTRLTVL.

This chain uses TRBV29-1 with TRBJ1-2; the match to TRBD1 covers 7 bases. The CDR3 contains 11 residues. In germline, CDR1 is SQVTM, CDR2 ANQGSEA. The V segment lost 7 bases and the J segment 5 bases; nucleotides outside the gene matches: 4. CDR3 DNA: TGCAGCGCCGGGACAGTATATGGCTACACCTTC. Translation gives CSAGTVYGYTF.

The V gene is TRBV18, the J gene TRBJ2-1, with TRBD2 identical over 8 bases. CDR1 KGHSH and CDR2 LQKENI come from the germline V gene. The CDR3 totals 16 residues. With V trimmed by 6 bases and J by 4 bases, 11 bases remained unmatched. DNA for the CDR3: TGTGCCAGCTCGCGGGGGAGCGGGAGTGCTTACAATGAGCAGTTCTTC. Translating it yields CASSRGSGSAYNEQFF.

This sequence joins TRBV2 and TRBJ1-2; no definite D call. The germline gives CDR1 SNHLY, CDR2 FYNNEI. The germline V and J ends were trimmed by 4 bases and 0 bases, with 12 bases remaining between them. The CDR3 loop spans 15 amino acids. The DNA for the CDR3 is TGTGCCAGCAGTGGCCGAGGGTTCACTAACTATGGCTACACCTTC. This codes for CASSGRGFTNYGYTF. Together with reference TRBV2 and TRBJ1-2, the CDR3 gives the full variable domain: EPEVTQTPSHQVTQMGQEVILRCVPISNHLYFYWYRQILGQKVEFLVSFYNNEISEKSEIFDDQFSVERPDGSNFTLKIRSTKLEDSAMYFCASSGRGFTNYGYTFGSGTRLTVV.

The chain has TRBV11-2 and TRBJ1-6; no definite D call. CDR3 length: 17 residues. V dropped 4 bases and J dropped 7 bases, with 20 bases sitting between them. Per the germline V gene, CDR1 is SGHAT and CDR2 is FQNNGV. The DNA for the CDR3 is TGTGCCAGCAGCTCTTTTCGGGGTAGATCCGGGAATTCACCCCTCCACTTT. Protein product: CASSSFRGRSGNSPLHF.

The chain links TRBV6-5 to TRBJ2-1; 7 bases map to TRBD1. V gave up 5 bases and J gave up 4 bases; unmatched junction bases: 5. The germline gives CDR1 MNHEY, CDR2 SVGAGI. This CDR3 has 14 amino acids. The CDR3 DNA sequence: TGTGCCAGCAGTCGGGACAGACAATACAATGAGCAGTTCTTC. As protein: CASSRDRQYNEQFF.

The chain is built from TRBV19 and TRBJ2-4, with D perhaps matching TRBD2 (7 bases). The germline V and J ends were trimmed by 10 bases and 3 bases, with 19 bases remaining between them. This CDR3 has 15 amino acids. The germline gives CDR1 LNHDA, CDR2 SQIVND (reference sequence). CDR3 DNA: TGTGCCACCACGGCTGGGGGGGCCGGCAAAAACATTCAGTACTTC. Residues: CATTAGGAGKNIQYF.

This rearrangement joins TRBV6-9 to TRBJ2-1; a weak D match, TRBD1 (5 bases). V lost 6 bases and J 9 bases, leaving 21 bases between the germline ends. CDR1 and CDR2 from the germline V gene are MNHGY and SVAAGI. The CDR3 totals 15 residues. For the CDR3, the DNA is TGTGCCAGCAGGCCCCCGTCAGGGTTATGGGGTGAGCAGTTCTTC. It is translated as CASRPPSGLWGEQFF.

The chain has TRBV18 and TRBJ1-5; TRBD1 agrees at 8 bases. Germline V gene lookup returns CDR1 KGHSH and CDR2 LQKENI. This CDR3 contains 15 residues. V dropped 3 bases and J dropped 6; count of bases not matched to a gene: 7. CDR3 residues: CASSPMQGAGQPQHF. The CDR3 bases are TGTGCCAGCTCACCCATGCAGGGGGCGGGTCAGCCCCAGCATTTT.

V is TRBV30 and J is TRBJ1-1, with D maybe TRBD1 (5 bases). Germline loops: CDR1 GTSNPN, CDR2 SVGIG (reference sequence). This CDR3 region has 13 residues. V lost 5 bases and J 6 bases, leaving 16 bases between the germline ends. The CDR3 bases are TGTGCCTGGGGGGGAGGGGAAAGTCCTGAAGCTTTCTTT. Its protein product is CAWGGGESPEAFF.

The genes are TRBV27 and TRBJ1-3; D not resolved. Germline values: CDR1 MNHEY, CDR2 SMNVEV (reference sequence). V was trimmed by 8 bases and J by 11 bases, leaving 10 bases between them. CDR3 length: 10 residues. This CDR3 is CASLREAIYF. As DNA, the CDR3 is TGTGCCAGCCTACGGGAGGCCATATATTTT.

This chain uses TRBV6-6 with TRBJ2-5; 8 bases agree with TRBD2. The V segment lost 6 bases and the J segment 5 bases; nucleotides outside the gene matches: 14. This CDR3 has 16 residues. Germline V gene sequence: CDR1 MNHNY, CDR2 SVGAGI (reference sequence). The CDR3 region is CASSFSGRGDRETQYF. CDR3 nucleotide sequence: TGTGCCAGCAGCTTTAGCGGGCGGGGGGATCGGGAGACCCAGTACTTC.

This chain links TRBV19 with TRBJ2-7, with TRBD2 matching 8 bases. The CDR3 loop spans 16 amino acids. CDR1 is LNHDA and CDR2 is SQIVND in the germline V gene (reference sequence). V shed 1 base and J 4 bases; nucleotides not matched to a gene: 9. The CDR3 region is CASSIGRLAGGYEQYF. CDR3 DNA: TGTGCCAGTAGTATAGGCCGTCTAGCGGGTGGATACGAGCAGTACTTC.

The chain is built from TRBV5-1 and TRBJ2-1, with 10 nucleotides matching TRBD2. Germline CDR1 is SGHRS and CDR2 is YFSETQ. This CDR3 contains 17 residues. Trimming at V came to 2 bases and at J to 8 bases, leaving 13 bases not matched to a gene. CDR3 nucleotide sequence: TGCGCCAGCAGCTTACTAGAGCGGGGGGGCATGGACGATGAGCAGTTCTTC. The encoded protein is CASSLLERGGMDDEQFF.

The chain uses TRBV7-9 and TRBJ2-7; D not certain. The germline V gene has CDR1 SEHNR and CDR2 FQNEAQ (reference sequence). V lost 5 bases, J lost 2 bases, and 10 bases lay in between. CDR3 length: 13 amino acids. CDR3 in amino acids: CASSADTAYEQYF. DNA for the CDR3: TGTGCCAGCAGCGCCGACACGGCCTACGAGCAGTACTTC. Full variable domain (outside the CDR3, taken from reference TRBV7-9 and TRBJ2-7): DTGVSQNPRHKITKRGQNVTFRCDPISEHNRLYWYRQTLGQGPEFLTYFQNEAQLEKSRLLSDRFSAERPKGSFSTLEIQRTEQGDSAMYLCASSADTAYEQYFGPGTRLTVT.

The chain is built from TRBV4-1 and TRBJ1-5, with 8 nucleotides matching TRBD1. This CDR3 contains 16 residues. Trimming took 4 bases from V and 2 from J; bases not matched to a gene: 7. CDR1 and CDR2 (germline): MGHRA, YSYEKL. CDR3 nucleotide sequence: TGCGCCAGCAGCCGGATGACAGGGGAGGGCAATCAGCCCCAGCATTTT. Translated, it gives CASSRMTGEGNQPQHF.

The chain employs TRBV18 and TRBJ2-7, with D tentatively TRBD1 (6 bases). The germline V gene encodes CDR1 KGHSH and CDR2 LQKENI. The CDR3 contains 12 residues. The germline V and J ends were trimmed by 3 bases and 5 bases, with 8 bases remaining between them. The chain's CDR3 is CASSPRGHEQYF. The CDR3 nucleotides are TGTGCCAGCTCACCCAGGGGACACGAGCAGTACTTC.

This CDR3 is CASSSAGGGGLSGNTIYF. CDR3 DNA sequence: TGTGCCAGCAGCTCGGCCGGGGGGGGAGGACTCTCTGGAAACACCATATATTTT. The rearrangement joins TRBV11-2 to TRBJ1-3, with D possibly matching TRBD1 (5 bases). The germline gives CDR1 SGHAT, CDR2 FQNNGV. This CDR3 region has 18 residues. The V end lost 4 bases, the J end lost 0 bases, and 19 bases lay between the germline ends.

The V call is TRBV18, the J call TRBJ1-1; D is unresolved. This CDR3 spans 12 amino acids. The V and J ends lost 5 bases and 6 bases respectively, with 10 bases between them. Germline V gene sequence: CDR1 KGHSH, CDR2 LQKENI. CDR3 loop: CASSGEGAEAFF. The CDR3 DNA is TGTGCCAGCTCAGGTGAGGGTGCTGAAGCTTTCTTT.

The chain is built from TRBV9 and TRBJ2-6; D might be TRBD1 (6 bases). From germline, CDR1 is SGDLS and CDR2 YYNGEE. Trimming shortened V by 1 base and J by 0 bases, and 8 bases separated the two germline ends. The CDR3 is 16 residues long. This CDR3 reads CASSVQGGSGANVLTF. In DNA form, the CDR3 reads TGTGCCAGCAGCGTACAAGGGGGCTCTGGGGCCAACGTCCTGACTTTC.

The genes are TRBV7-8 and TRBJ2-7; 10 nucleotides line up with TRBD2. V was pared by 2 bases and J by 10 bases, with 14 bases of the junction left unmatched. CDR3 length equals 16 residues. The germline V gene has CDR1 SGHVS and CDR2 FQNEAQ. The CDR3 sequence is CASSLSGTSALPHQYF. The DNA for the CDR3 is TGTGCCAGCAGCTTATCTGGGACTAGCGCCCTTCCTCATCAGTACTTC.

J is TRBJ2-5 and V is TRBV27, with 7 bases fitting TRBD1. The CDR3 runs to 13 residues. Germline CDR1 reads MNHEY; CDR2 reads SMNVEV (reference sequence). The junction had 6 bases not matched to a gene; V was cut back by 6 bases and J by 5 bases. The CDR3 here is CASSKQGWETQYF. The CDR3, as DNA: TGTGCCAGCAGCAAACAGGGGTGGGAGACCCAGTACTTC.

Concerning this clone itself: Relative to the germline gene, one junction end is altered; a read error may explain this. CDR3 DNA sequence: TGTGCCAGCAGCGAAGGGGGGCCAGAGACCCAGTACTTC. This encodes CASSEGGPETQYF. The chain joins TRBV2 to TRBJ2-5; D possibly matches TRBD1 or TRBD2 (6 bases each). This CDR3 is built from 13 residues. CDR1 SNHLY and CDR2 FYNNEI come from the germline V gene. The variable domain in full, completed from reference TRBV2 and TRBJ2-5, reads EPEVTQTPSHQVTQMGQEVILRCVPISNHLYFYWYRQILGQKVEFLVSFYNNEISEKSEIFDDQFSVERPDGSNFTLKIRSTKLEDSAMYFCASSEGGPETQYFGPGTRLLVL.

This sequence joins TRBV9 and TRBJ2-5; possibly TRBD2 for D (6 bases). Trimming removed 0 bases from V and 4 bases from J, with 16 bases in between. CDR3 length: 16 residues. Looked up from germline, CDR1 is SGDLS and CDR2 is YYNGEE. CDR3 bases: TGTGCCAGCAGCGTAGGCGAGCGGGCCAGCAGAGAGACCCAGTACTTC. Protein product: CASSVGERASRETQYF.

This chain uses TRBV4-1 with TRBJ2-3; possibly TRBD2 for D (6 bases). The CDR3 loop spans 16 amino acids. The V end was cut by 0 bases, the J end by 2 bases, with 12 bases between. Germline lookup yields CDR1 MGHRA and CDR2 YSYEKL. The CDR3: CASSQDRRGTTDTQYF. The CDR3 DNA follows: TGCGCCAGCAGCCAAGATCGGAGGGGCACCACAGATACGCAGTATTTT.

The chain employs TRBV4-1 and TRBJ2-2, with 9 bases aligning to TRBD2. The CDR3 contains 16 residues. Germline V CDR1 and CDR2: MGHRA, YSYEKL. Germline trimming cut 4 bases from V and 4 bases from J; bases unmatched to any gene: 7. The CDR3 loop reads CASSRERGAITGELFF. The CDR3, as DNA: TGCGCCAGCAGCCGAGAGCGGGGGGCTATCACCGGGGAGCTGTTTTTT.